This entry concerns a single T cell receptor (beta chain). The sample originates from a study of blood T cell repertoires in COVID-19. Study as a whole: COVID-19 samples, acute and convalescent, were from the United States, Italy and Spain. From T cells, B-cell-depleted T cells, or PBMCs came the material, which was cDNA or gDNA.

The CDR3 is made up of 13 amino acids. Trimming stripped 4 bases from V and 1 base from J, with 10 bases between. Germline loops: CDR1 GTSNPN, CDR2 SVGIG (reference sequence). During active infection, Seattle patients enrolled and were then monitored through disease. Study processing details: Cell counts per sample came from amplifying reference gene primers. Sequenced by immunoSEQ multiplex PCR; TCRdb stores in-frame clones only, minus some. V, J and clone size are those of that table, while D and trimming were read from the DNA. There are fewer than 70,000 clones in the sample; 80% to 85% occur only once, and 15% to 25% lies in the top ten.

The sequenced material came from peripheral blood. J is TRBJ1-2 and V is TRBV30; a possible D gene is TRBD1 (6 bases). This receptor was obtained from a man under 40 with COVID-19, enrolled during active disease. The CDR3 region is CAWNEGHNYGYTF. CDR3 in DNA: TGTGCCTGGAACGAGGGACATAACTATGGCTACACCTTC.